This T cell receptor beta chain was recovered during a study of blood T cell repertoires in COVID-19. In the study overall: Some COVID-19 samples were acute and others convalescent; all came from the United States, Italy and Spain. PBMCs, B-cell-depleted T cells, or T cells were the source of the cDNA or gDNA that made up the material.

In the original processing: Reference gene primer amplification yielded estimated nucleated cell counts. Repertoires were generated with immunoSEQ multiplex PCR, while TCRdb's copy carries only in-frame clones and drops some. The V and J calls and clone size come from that table; D and trimming were worked out from the DNA. Of around 320,000 clones listed, 75% to 85% are singletons. CDR3 length: 15 amino acids. Trimming took 8 bases from V and 0 from J, leaving 14 bases between them. Germline CDR1 LGHNT, CDR2 FRNRAP. The chain recombines TRBV12-5 with TRBJ1-5, with D tentatively TRBD1 (5 bases). Source material: peripheral blood. This clonotype was sampled from a human donor in a cohort sampled during active COVID-19. The DNA for the CDR3 is TGTGCTAGTACCTCCCCGCAGGGTAGCAATCAGCCCCAGCATTTT. This gives the protein CASTSPQGSNQPQHF.